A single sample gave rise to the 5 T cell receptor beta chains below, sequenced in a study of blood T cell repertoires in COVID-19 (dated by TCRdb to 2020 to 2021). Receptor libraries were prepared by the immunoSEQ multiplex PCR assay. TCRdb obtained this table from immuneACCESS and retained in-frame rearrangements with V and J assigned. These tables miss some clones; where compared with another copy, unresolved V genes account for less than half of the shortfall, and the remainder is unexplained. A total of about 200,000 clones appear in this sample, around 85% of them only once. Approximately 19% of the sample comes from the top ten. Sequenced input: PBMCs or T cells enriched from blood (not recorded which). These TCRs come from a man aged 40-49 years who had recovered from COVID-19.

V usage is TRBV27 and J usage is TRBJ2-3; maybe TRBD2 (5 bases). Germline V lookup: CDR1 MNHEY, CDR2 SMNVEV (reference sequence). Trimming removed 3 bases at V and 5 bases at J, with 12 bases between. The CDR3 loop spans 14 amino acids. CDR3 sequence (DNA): TGTGCCAGCAGTTTCCGGCGGGTGGGAGATACGCAGTATTTT. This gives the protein CASSFRRVGDTQYF.

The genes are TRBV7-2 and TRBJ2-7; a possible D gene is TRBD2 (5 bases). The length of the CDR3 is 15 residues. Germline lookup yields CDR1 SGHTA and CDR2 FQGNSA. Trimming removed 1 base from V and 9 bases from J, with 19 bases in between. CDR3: CASSLENGLLRGQYF. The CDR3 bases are TGTGCCAGCAGCTTAGAGAACGGACTCCTACGAGGGCAGTACTTC.

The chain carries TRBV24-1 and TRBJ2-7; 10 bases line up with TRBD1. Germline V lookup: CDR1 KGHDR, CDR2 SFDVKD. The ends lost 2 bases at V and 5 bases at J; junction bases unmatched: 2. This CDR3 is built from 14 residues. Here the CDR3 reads CATSDSGQGNEQYF. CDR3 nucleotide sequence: TGTGCCACCAGTGATTCGGGACAGGGGAACGAGCAGTACTTC.

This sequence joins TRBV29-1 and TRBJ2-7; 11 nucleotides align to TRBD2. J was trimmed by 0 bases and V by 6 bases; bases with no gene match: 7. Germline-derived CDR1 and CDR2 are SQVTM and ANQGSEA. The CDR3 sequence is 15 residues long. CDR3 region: CSVELLAGGSYEQYF. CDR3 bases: TGCAGCGTAGAACTTCTAGCGGGAGGCTCCTACGAGCAGTACTTC.

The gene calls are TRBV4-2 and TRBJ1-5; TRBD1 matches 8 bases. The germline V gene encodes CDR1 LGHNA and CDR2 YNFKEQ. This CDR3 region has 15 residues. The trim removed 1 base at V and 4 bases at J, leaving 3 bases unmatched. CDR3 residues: CASSQGQGANQPQHF. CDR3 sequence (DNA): TGTGCCAGCAGCCAAGGGCAGGGGGCAAATCAGCCCCAGCATTTT.